Listed here are 9 T cell receptor beta chains from one sample, sequenced in a study of blood T cell repertoires in COVID-19 (dated by TCRdb to between 2020 and 2021). Library generation was performed with the immunoSEQ multiplex PCR assay. TCRdb limited this immuneACCESS table to in-frame rearrangements with V and J called. A share of clones is missing; checked studies link under half to unresolved V genes, and the rest is unexplained. The sample records around 63,000 clones, approximately 90% of which are singletons. 18% of the sample lies in the top ten. The specimen sequenced was peripheral blood. These receptors came from a woman in her fifties or sixties with COVID-19, enrolled during active disease.

The gene calls are TRBV7-2 and TRBJ2-7; D is undetermined. The V gene lost 5 bases and the J gene lost 2 bases, with 7 bases spanning the gap. CDR3 size: 12 residues. Germline V CDR1 and CDR2: SGHTA, FQGNSA. CDR3 protein: CASSRLTYEQYF. The CDR3 nucleotides are TGTGCCAGCAGCCGACTCACCTACGAGCAGTACTTC.

Regarding this clone: Other DNA sequences within the sample encode an identical CDR3. The CDR3 DNA sequence: TGCAGTGCTAGTGCTCTAGCGGGAGGAGCAGATACGCAGTATTTT. It is translated as CSASALAGGADTQYF. The rearrangement joins TRBV20-1 to TRBJ2-3, with 11 positions matching TRBD2. V lost 3 bases to trimming and J lost 4 bases; unmatched junction nucleotides: 6. CDR3 length equals 15 residues. Germline V CDR1 and CDR2: DFQATT, SNEGSKA (reference sequence).

The V call is TRBV24-1, the J call TRBJ2-2; 10 positions match TRBD2. This CDR3 has 18 amino acids. The germline V gene has CDR1 KGHDR and CDR2 SFDVKD. With V trimmed by 5 bases and J by 5 bases, 13 bases remained unmatched. DNA for the CDR3: TGTGCCACCAGTGGGGGGATCAGCGGGAGGGCCAGAACCGGGGAGCTGTTTTTT. It yields the protein CATSGGISGRARTGELFF.

This rearrangement joins TRBV2 to TRBJ1-5, with no clear D. The ends were cut back, 6 bases at V and 5 bases at J, with 8 bases in the middle. Germline values: CDR1 SNHLY, CDR2 FYNNEI. This CDR3 region has 12 residues. This CDR3 reads CASRKEDQPQHF. The CDR3 DNA follows: TGTGCCAGCAGGAAAGAGGATCAGCCCCAGCATTTT.

The chain carries TRBV27 and TRBJ2-7; the match to TRBD1 covers 10 bases. Germline CDR1 and CDR2: MNHEY and SMNVEV (reference sequence). This CDR3 has 16 residues. The V gene end was trimmed by 6 bases and the J gene end by 3 bases; junction bases not matched to a gene: 11. In nucleotides, the CDR3 is TGTGCCAGCAGCATATCCGGGACAGGGGTTTACTACGAGCAGTACTTC. It yields the protein CASSISGTGVYYEQYF.

The chain uses TRBV19 and TRBJ2-1; D uncertain. V lost 1 base, J lost 6 bases, and 13 bases lay in between. The CDR3 loop spans 15 amino acids. Germline CDR1 LNHDA, CDR2 SQIVND (reference sequence). The CDR3 loop is CASSIARVTLNEQFF. CDR3 coding DNA: TGTGCCAGTAGTATAGCACGCGTAACCCTCAATGAGCAGTTCTTC.

The chain joins TRBV20-1 to TRBJ1-6; D is unclear. Trimming shortened V by 3 bases and J by 7 bases, and 10 bases separated the two germline ends. The CDR3 runs to 13 residues. Per germline, CDR1 DFQATT and CDR2 SNEGSKA (reference sequence). CDR3 DNA sequence: TGCAGTGCTAGTCGTGAGGAAAATTCACCCCTCCACTTT. Amino acids: CSASREENSPLHF.

This clone was seen a single time. The chain uses TRBV30 and TRBJ1-2; the match to TRBD1 covers 10 bases. V lost 2 bases and J lost 2; bases outside the gene matches: 2. Germline CDR1 reads GTSNPN; CDR2 reads SVGIG (reference sequence). The CDR3 is 14 residues long. DNA for the CDR3: TGTGCCTGGAGTAAGGGACAGGGGAACTATGGCTACACCTTC. Translating gives CAWSKGQGNYGYTF.

V is TRBV7-2 and J is TRBJ1-2; the D gene is possibly TRBD1 (6 bases). V was shortened by 5 bases and J by 8 bases, with 12 bases between the two germline ends. From germline, CDR1 is SGHTA and CDR2 FQGNSA. The CDR3 is 12 amino acids. The CDR3 DNA sequence: TGTGCCAGCAGCACCACAGGGTCCGGCTACACCTTC. Translation: CASSTTGSGYTF.